The 24 T cell receptor beta chains in this list originate from one sample, sequenced in a study of blood T cell repertoires in COVID-19. TCRdb keeps only in-frame clones here, not all; method: immunoSEQ multiplex PCR. Counted here are roughly 10,000 clones, roughly 76% occurring once; the ten biggest clones make up 6% to 8%. Sequencing was carried out using peripheral blood. The receptors stem from a man in his sixties or seventies with active COVID-19.

The chain couples TRBV11-2 to TRBJ2-5, with TRBD1 identical over 8 bases. The CDR3 is 15 residues long. Germline loops: CDR1 SGHAT, CDR2 FQNNGV. V shed 5 bases and J 2 bases; nucleotides not matched to a gene: 7. The DNA of the CDR3 is TGTGCCAGCAGCCCGGGACAGGCTTGGCAAGAGACCCAGTACTTC. Translating gives CASSPGQAWQETQYF.

The chain links TRBV7-9 to TRBJ1-1; D may be TRBD1 (5 bases). Germline CDR1 reads SEHNR; CDR2 reads FQNEAQ (reference sequence). The CDR3 length is 15 residues. V was clipped by 7 bases and J by 1 base, with 16 bases between them. CDR3 amino acids: CASTKFGASNTEAFF. CDR3 bases: TGTGCCAGCACTAAATTTGGGGCGTCGAACACTGAAGCTTTCTTT.

The V gene is TRBV1, the J gene TRBJ2-3; the D segment call TRBD2 is taken from the table without a DNA check. TRBV1 is designated a pseudogene. The CDR3 consists of 18 residues. The CDR3 protein is CTSSQPGLAGGLWDTQYF. The CDR3 nucleotides are TGCACCAGCAGCCAGCCGGGACTAGCGGGGGGGCTCTGGGATACGCAGTATTTT.

The V call is TRBV27, the J call TRBJ1-3, with 8 bases identical to TRBD1. CDR1 is MNHEY, CDR2 SMNVEV, per germline (reference sequence). The ends lost 10 bases at V and 7 bases at J; junction bases unmatched: 15. CDR3 size: 15 residues. CDR3 in amino acids: CATSPGTGWGNTIYF. The CDR3 DNA is TGTGCCACCTCTCCCGGGACAGGATGGGGGAACACCATATATTTT.

The rearrangement joins TRBV5-1 to TRBJ1-4; D unclear. The CDR3 spans 14 residues. Trimming took off 4 bases at V and 0 bases at J, with 7 bases between the two ends. Germline V CDR1 and CDR2: SGHRS, YFSETQ. CDR3 in DNA: TGCGCCAGCAGCCCCCTAGCAACTAATGAAAAACTGTTTTTT. Residues: CASSPLATNEKLFF.

The rearrangement uses TRBV20-1 and TRBJ1-1, with a weak D call TRBD1 (6 bases). CDR3 length: 11 residues. CDR1 DFQATT and CDR2 SNEGSKA come from the germline V gene (reference sequence). Deletions cut 5 bases from V and 6 bases from J, with 10 bases between. CDR3 sequence reads: CSAEGVAEAFF. DNA for the CDR3: TGCAGTGCTGAGGGGGTCGCTGAAGCTTTCTTT.

This clone was counted between two and nine times. The chain carries TRBV28 and TRBJ1-4; TRBD1 matches 8 bases. After removal of 3 bases from V and 4 bases from J, the junction contained 7 bases not matched to a gene. This CDR3 has 16 residues. From germline, CDR1 is MDHEN and CDR2 SYDVKM. The DNA of the CDR3 is TGTGCCAGCAGTTTGGGCAGGGGGCGAGGTAATGAAAAACTGTTTTTT. Residues: CASSLGRGRGNEKLFF.

This clone was counted only a few times. This chain connects TRBV7-8 to TRBJ1-2, with 8 bases fitting TRBD1. Germline V gene sequence: CDR1 SGHVS, CDR2 FQNEAQ. CDR3 size: 15 residues. V dropped 3 bases and J dropped 4; count of bases not matched to a gene: 7. The CDR3 loop reads CASSFRTGPIYGYTF. DNA of the CDR3: TGTGCCAGCAGCTTTCGGACAGGGCCAATCTATGGCTACACCTTC.

The rearrangement joins TRBV6-5 to TRBJ1-5; the match to TRBD1 covers 7 bases. CDR3 length equals 13 residues. After removal of 7 bases from V and 2 bases from J, the junction contained 2 bases not matched to a gene. Germline CDR1 MNHEY, CDR2 SVGAGI. The CDR3 nucleotides read TGTGCCAGCACAACAGGGGGCAATCAGCCCCAGCATTTT. The encoded protein is CASTTGGNQPQHF.

This clone was observed a few times. The rearrangement uses TRBV5-1 and TRBJ2-7; TRBD2 aligns across 7 bases. Germline-derived CDR1 and CDR2 are SGHRS and YFSETQ. This CDR3 is built from 13 residues. With 2 bases clipped from V and 3 bases from J, the junction kept 2 bases outside the gene matches. The CDR3 here is CASSLGTNYEQYF. DNA for the CDR3: TGCGCCAGCAGCTTAGGGACTAACTACGAGCAGTACTTC.

The V call is TRBV5-4, the J call TRBJ1-4, with D uncertain. Germline CDR1 is SGHNT and CDR2 is YYREEE (reference sequence). This CDR3 contains 13 residues. The ends were cut back, 0 bases at V and 8 bases at J, with 8 bases in the middle. In DNA, the CDR3 is TGTGCCAGCAGCTTGGCGTCGAGGGAAAAACTGTTTTTT. Translated, it gives CASSLASREKLFF.

This clone came up a few times. V gene TRBV20-1 combines with J gene TRBJ2-5; D remains ambiguous. This CDR3 contains 11 residues. Germline assignment: CDR1 DFQATT and CDR2 SNEGSKA (reference sequence). V was shortened by 7 bases and J by 0 bases, with 6 bases between the two germline ends. CDR3 sequence: CSVGYQETQYF. For the CDR3, the DNA is TGCAGTGTCGGGTACCAAGAGACCCAGTACTTC.

The V call is TRBV5-1, the J call TRBJ2-5, with D possibly TRBD1 on 5 matching bases. The CDR3 is made up of 13 amino acids. From germline, CDR1 is SGHRS and CDR2 YFSETQ. Trimming cost V 1 base and J 2 bases, with 6 bases left between them. CDR3 sequence: CASSLYRQETQYF. CDR3 DNA sequence: TGCGCCAGCAGCTTGTACAGGCAAGAGACCCAGTACTTC.

The chain is built from TRBV3-1 (or the pseudogene TRBV3-2) and TRBJ2-3; D perhaps matches TRBD2 (5 bases). V lost 3 bases to trimming and J lost 0 bases, with 7 bases between them. Germline V gene sequence: CDR1 LGHDT, CDR2 YNNKEL (reference sequence). The CDR3 has 14 amino acids. CDR3 region: CASSQSGSTDTQYF. In DNA form, the CDR3 reads TGTGCCAGCAGCCAGTCGGGGAGCACAGATACGCAGTATTTT.

The chain joins TRBV2 to TRBJ1-1; D perhaps matches TRBD1 (5 bases). CDR1 SNHLY and CDR2 FYNNEI come from the germline V gene. There are 14 residues in the CDR3. Deletions cut 6 bases from V and 5 bases from J, with 16 bases between. CDR3: CASRDTGWDTEAFF. In nucleotides, the CDR3 is TGTGCCAGCAGGGACACTGGGTGGGATACTGAAGCTTTCTTT. Filled out from reference TRBV2 and TRBJ1-1, the complete variable domain reads EPEVTQTPSHQVTQMGQEVILRCVPISNHLYFYWYRQILGQKVEFLVSFYNNEISEKSEIFDDQFSVERPDGSNFTLKIRSTKLEDSAMYFCASRDTGWDTEAFFGQGTRLTVV.

This clone was seen a few times. This chain uses TRBV6-2 or TRBV6-3 with TRBJ1-5; D may be TRBD1 (6 bases). CDR1 MNHEY and CDR2 SVGEGT come from the germline V gene. V lost 5 bases to trimming and J lost 0 bases, with 11 bases between them. The CDR3 is made up of 15 amino acids. This CDR3 reads CASSPDSLSNQPQHF. CDR3 nucleotide sequence: TGTGCCAGCAGTCCGGACAGTCTTAGCAATCAGCCCCAGCATTTT.

The J gene is TRBJ1-1, the V gene TRBV29-1; maybe TRBD1 (5 bases). V was trimmed by 7 bases and J by 5 bases, leaving 17 bases between them. CDR3 length: 13 residues. Germline V gives CDR1 SQVTM, CDR2 ANQGSEA. The chain's CDR3 is CSGKSQGGTEAFF. The CDR3 DNA reads as TGCAGCGGGAAGAGTCAGGGTGGGACTGAAGCTTTCTTT.

The rearrangement joins TRBV29-1 to TRBJ1-1; tentative D call: TRBD1 (5 bases). Trimming removed 6 bases from V and 1 base from J, with 9 bases in between. There are 12 residues in the CDR3. The germline V gene has CDR1 SQVTM and CDR2 ANQGSEA. CDR3 sequence: CSVADTNTEAFF. CDR3 DNA: TGCAGCGTCGCGGACACGAACACTGAAGCTTTCTTT.

The genes are TRBV6-6 and TRBJ2-3, with D unresolved. Germline CDR1 reads MNHNY; CDR2 reads SVGAGI (reference sequence). V was clipped by 4 bases and J by 3 bases, with 11 bases between them. The CDR3 is 14 amino acids. CDR3 DNA sequence: TGTGCCAGCAGTTCCCTTCGGGTGACAGATACGCAGTATTTT. This codes for CASSSLRVTDTQYF.

The chain couples TRBV29-1 to TRBJ2-2, with D uncertain. The germline V and J ends were trimmed by 8 bases and 7 bases, with 11 bases remaining between them. The germline CDR1 and CDR2 sequences are SQVTM and ANQGSEA. The CDR3 length is 11 residues. CDR3 in amino acids: CSSQNNGELFF. The CDR3 nucleotides are TGCAGCTCTCAGAATAACGGGGAGCTGTTTTTT.

The rearrangement joins TRBV7-9 to TRBJ2-3; D remains unclear. Looked up from germline, CDR1 is SEHNR and CDR2 is FQNEAQ (reference sequence). The CDR3 consists of 11 residues. V gave up 5 bases and J gave up 8 bases, with 8 bases separating them. The CDR3 loop reads CASSTTGTQYF. In nucleotides, the CDR3 is TGTGCCAGCAGCACGACGGGTACGCAGTATTTT.

CDR3 nucleotides: TGTGCCAGCAGCCCTCTAGGGACAGGGGACTACGAGCAGTACTTC. It encodes CASSPLGTGDYEQYF. The chain links TRBV11-2 to TRBJ2-7; 10 bases map to TRBD1. Trimming took 5 bases from V and 3 from J; bases not matched to a gene: 7. Germline CDR1 and CDR2: SGHAT and FQNNGV. This CDR3 has 15 residues.

V is TRBV30 and J is TRBJ1-6, with D maybe TRBD1 (5 bases). Germline loops: CDR1 GTSNPN, CDR2 SVGIG (reference sequence). The V end lost 4 bases, the J end lost 0 bases, and 7 bases lay between the germline ends. The CDR3 spans 14 residues. CDR3 protein: CAWTQGSYNSPLHF. The DNA for the CDR3 is TGTGCCTGGACTCAGGGCTCCTATAATTCACCCCTCCACTTT.

V and J are TRBV18 and TRBJ1-4; no definite D call. Germline CDR1 reads KGHSH; CDR2 reads LQKENI. This CDR3 comprises 15 residues. V was cut by 4 bases and J by 4 bases, with 13 bases left in between. CDR3 in DNA: TGTGCCAGCTCACTTGACATCATGGGTAATGAAAAACTGTTTTTT. Protein: CASSLDIMGNEKLFF.